Listed below are T cell receptor beta chains from one sample, sequenced in a study of T-cell reconstitution after alpha-beta-depleted transplantation in children. Via MiXCR, TCRdb re-called the PCR reads, giving one row per CDR3 protein. The sample consists of hundreds of thousands of distinct CDR3 sequences, roughly 15% of them appearing once. The source was PBMCs, mostly from graft donor cells, collected 360 days after TCRalphabeta/CD19-depleted stem cell transplant. The origin of the receptors is a male patient between 5 and 17 years old who had a stem cell transplant for acute lymphoblastic leukemia, so the T cells may come from the graft donor. The CDR3 runs from the conserved cysteine through the conserved F or W. A D gene is named only where the DNA matches it firmly. Rows may omit the clone size; those that give it use once, few, many or a size class.

d_call: .; j_call: TRBJ1-2; clone_size: .; cdr3_length: 15; v_call: TRBV11-2; cdr3_aa: CASSLTYGTFYGYTF; cdr3_nt: TGTGCCAGCAGCCTAACCTACGGGACCTTCTATGGCTACACCTTC
d_call: .; j_call: TRBJ2-7; clone_size: many; cdr3_length: 11; v_call: TRBV29-1; cdr3_aa: CSVALAYEQYF; cdr3_nt: TGCAGCGTTGCACTAGCCTACGAGCAGTACTTC
d_call: TRBD2; j_call: TRBJ2-7; clone_size: .; cdr3_length: 20; v_call: TRBV5-1; cdr3_aa: CASSLRLAGVGAPLSYEQYF; cdr3_nt: TGCGCCAGCAGCTTGCGGCTAGCGGGAGTAGGTGCCCCCCTCTCCTACGAGCAGTACTTC
d_call: .; j_call: TRBJ1-5; clone_size: .; cdr3_length: 16; v_call: TRBV5-1; cdr3_aa: CASSLHRRWGYQPQHF; cdr3_nt: TGCGCCAGCAGCTTGCACCGACGGTGGGGCTATCAGCCCCAGCATTTT
d_call: .; j_call: TRBJ1-2; clone_size: .; cdr3_length: 14; v_call: TRBV15; cdr3_aa: CATSRGGQHYGYTF; cdr3_nt: TGTGCCACCAGCAGAGGCGGACAGCACTATGGCTACACCTTC
d_call: .; j_call: TRBJ2-2; clone_size: few; cdr3_length: 15; v_call: TRBV12-3/TRBV12-4; cdr3_aa: CASSPRLAWTGELFF; cdr3_nt: TGTGCCAGCAGCCCTCGACTGGCTTGGACCGGGGAGCTGTTTTTT
d_call: .; j_call: TRBJ2-6; clone_size: many; cdr3_length: 17; v_call: TRBV5-1; cdr3_aa: CASSLSTLATGANVLTF; cdr3_nt: TGCGCCAGCAGCTTGTCTACGTTAGCGACTGGGGCCAACGTCCTGACTTTC
d_call: TRBD1; j_call: TRBJ2-7; clone_size: .; cdr3_length: 14; v_call: TRBV6-1; cdr3_aa: CASSERGRDRGPHF; cdr3_nt: TGTGCCAGCAGTGAAAGAGGTCGGGACAGGGGGCCACACTTC
d_call: .; j_call: TRBJ2-7; clone_size: .; cdr3_length: 13; v_call: TRBV7-9; cdr3_aa: CASSSFNNYEQYF; cdr3_nt: TGTGCCAGCAGCTCCTTCAACAATTACGAGCAGTACTTC
d_call: TRBD2; j_call: TRBJ2-3; clone_size: few; cdr3_length: 11; v_call: TRBV29-1; cdr3_aa: CSVEVGRPEYF; cdr3_nt: TGCAGCGTTGAAGTCGGGAGGCCGGAGTATTTT
d_call: TRBD2; j_call: TRBJ2-5; clone_size: .; cdr3_length: 18; v_call: TRBV3-1; cdr3_aa: CASSQLSATSGREETQYF; cdr3_nt: TGTGCCAGCAGCCAATTAAGTGCGACTAGCGGGAGGGAAGAGACCCAGTACTTC
d_call: .; j_call: TRBJ1-1; clone_size: .; cdr3_length: 13; v_call: TRBV7-9; cdr3_aa: CASNVGASTEAFF; cdr3_nt: TGTGCCAGCAATGTGGGGGCGAGCACTGAAGCTTTCTTT
d_call: .; j_call: TRBJ2-7; clone_size: few; cdr3_length: 15; v_call: TRBV5-1; cdr3_aa: CASSLSQGGPYEQYF; cdr3_nt: TGCGCCAGCAGCTTGAGCCAGGGAGGTCCCTACGAGCAGTACTTC
d_call: .; j_call: TRBJ2-6; clone_size: few; cdr3_length: 15; v_call: TRBV7-9; cdr3_aa: CASSLGSTGANVLTF; cdr3_nt: TGTGCCAGCAGCTTAGGTTCAACTGGGGCCAACGTCCTGACTTTC
d_call: .; j_call: TRBJ2-3; clone_size: .; cdr3_length: 15; v_call: TRBV29-1; cdr3_aa: CSTKAGLWRKDTQYF; cdr3_nt: TGCAGCACCAAAGCAGGATTGTGGCGGAAAGATACGCAGTATTTT
d_call: .; j_call: TRBJ2-5; clone_size: .; cdr3_length: 19; v_call: TRBV7-2; cdr3_aa: CASSLAPPRGGNYQETQYF; cdr3_nt: TGTGCCAGCAGCTTAGCTCCTCCACGAGGCGGGAACTATCAAGAGACCCAGTACTTC
d_call: TRBD1; j_call: TRBJ2-3; clone_size: .; cdr3_length: 16; v_call: TRBV14; cdr3_aa: CASSELGQGLGDTQYF; cdr3_nt: TGTGCCAGCAGCGAACTGGGACAGGGGCTCGGAGATACGCAGTATTTT
d_call: .; j_call: TRBJ2-7; clone_size: few; cdr3_length: 15; v_call: TRBV24-1; cdr3_aa: CATSGPGTTDYEQYF; cdr3_nt: TGTGCCACCAGTGGACCCGGGACAACAGATTACGAGCAGTACTTC
d_call: .; j_call: TRBJ2-5; clone_size: .; cdr3_length: 13; v_call: TRBV9; cdr3_aa: CASSVEGFETQYF; cdr3_nt: TGTGCCAGCAGCGTAGAGGGTTTCGAGACCCAGTACTTC
d_call: .; j_call: TRBJ2-3; clone_size: few; cdr3_length: 17; v_call: TRBV7-9; cdr3_aa: CASSSSVGGNSTDTQYF; cdr3_nt: TGTGCCAGCAGCTCTTCTGTGGGCGGGAATAGCACAGATACGCAGTATTTT
d_call: TRBD2; j_call: TRBJ2-7; clone_size: .; cdr3_length: 15; v_call: TRBV18; cdr3_aa: CASSPVEREFYEQYF; cdr3_nt: TGTGCCAGCTCACCAGTAGAGCGGGAGTTCTACGAGCAGTACTTC
d_call: TRBD1; j_call: TRBJ2-7; clone_size: .; cdr3_length: 14; v_call: TRBV7-9; cdr3_aa: CASSTWTGGGEQYF; cdr3_nt: TGTGCCAGCAGCACCTGGACAGGGGGCGGCGAGCAGTACTTC
d_call: .; j_call: TRBJ2-7; clone_size: .; cdr3_length: 14; v_call: TRBV20-1; cdr3_aa: CSARDRPGRREQYF; cdr3_nt: TGCAGTGCTAGAGATCGCCCAGGGAGGAGGGAGCAGTACTTC
d_call: .; j_call: TRBJ1-5; clone_size: few; cdr3_length: 16; v_call: TRBV4-1; cdr3_aa: CASSQVGPLSNQPQHF; cdr3_nt: TGCGCCAGCAGCCAAGTGGGACCGCTCAGCAATCAGCCCCAGCATTTT
d_call: .; j_call: TRBJ2-2; clone_size: .; cdr3_length: 15; v_call: TRBV25-1; cdr3_aa: CASTTWTANTGELFF; cdr3_nt: TGTGCCAGCACGACTTGGACCGCAAACACCGGGGAGCTGTTTTTT
d_call: .; j_call: TRBJ1-4; clone_size: .; cdr3_length: 14; v_call: TRBV11-2; cdr3_aa: CASSWGGWREKLFF; cdr3_nt: TGTGCCAGCAGCTGGGGGGGATGGCGAGAAAAACTGTTTTTT
d_call: .; j_call: TRBJ2-3; clone_size: .; cdr3_length: 14; v_call: TRBV2; cdr3_aa: CASRVSQLADTQYF; cdr3_nt: TGTGCCAGCAGGGTATCGCAGTTGGCAGATACGCAATATTTT
d_call: TRBD1; j_call: TRBJ2-1; clone_size: few; cdr3_length: 15; v_call: TRBV5-1; cdr3_aa: CASSYRTGTYNEQFF; cdr3_nt: TGCGCCAGCAGTTACCGGACAGGAACCTACAATGAGCAGTTCTTC
d_call: .; j_call: TRBJ2-1; clone_size: few; cdr3_length: 14; v_call: TRBV10-3; cdr3_aa: CAISETNAYNEQFF; cdr3_nt: TGTGCCATCAGTGAGACTAACGCCTACAATGAGCAGTTCTTC
d_call: .; j_call: TRBJ2-7; clone_size: .; cdr3_length: 16; v_call: TRBV2; cdr3_aa: CASSEGKWRSSYEQYF; cdr3_nt: TGTGCCAGCAGTGAAGGGAAGTGGCGGAGTTCCTACGAGCAGTACTTC
d_call: .; j_call: TRBJ2-5; clone_size: .; cdr3_length: 19; v_call: TRBV5-1; cdr3_aa: CASSLVPVWRAPFQETQYF; cdr3_nt: TGCGCCAGCAGCTTAGTGCCCGTCTGGAGGGCCCCTTTCCAAGAGACCCAGTACTTC
d_call: .; j_call: TRBJ2-5; clone_size: many; cdr3_length: 14; v_call: TRBV4-2; cdr3_aa: CASSQDTVRETQYF; cdr3_nt: TGTGCCAGCAGCCAGGACACCGTAAGGGAGACCCAGTACTTC
d_call: .; j_call: TRBJ1-5; clone_size: .; cdr3_length: 15; v_call: TRBV4-1; cdr3_aa: CASSPRWGANQPQHF; cdr3_nt: TGCGCCAGCAGCCCCCGATGGGGTGCAAATCAGCCCCAGCATTTT
d_call: .; j_call: TRBJ1-6; clone_size: .; cdr3_length: 17; v_call: TRBV10-3; cdr3_aa: CAIRERDGVGDNSPLHF; cdr3_nt: TGTGCCATCAGGGAGAGAGACGGGGTTGGGGATAATTCACCCCTCCACTTT
d_call: .; j_call: TRBJ2-2; clone_size: .; cdr3_length: 14; v_call: TRBV9; cdr3_aa: CASSVSAGTGELFF; cdr3_nt: TGTGCCAGCAGCGTGAGCGCGGGCACCGGGGAGCTGTTTTTT
d_call: .; j_call: TRBJ2-1; clone_size: many; cdr3_length: 14; v_call: TRBV5-1; cdr3_aa: CASSLSQSYNEQFF; cdr3_nt: TGCGCCAGCAGCTTGTCCCAGTCCTACAATGAGCAGTTCTTC
d_call: .; j_call: TRBJ2-7; clone_size: .; cdr3_length: 14; v_call: TRBV5-1; cdr3_aa: CASSLETAAYEQYF; cdr3_nt: TGCGCCAGCAGCTTGGAGACCGCCGCCTACGAGCAGTACTTC
d_call: TRBD1; j_call: TRBJ1-5; clone_size: few; cdr3_length: 15; v_call: TRBV18; cdr3_aa: CASSPGQGLIQPQHF; cdr3_nt: TGTGCCAGCTCACCCGGACAGGGGCTCATTCAGCCCCAGCATTTT
d_call: TRBD2; j_call: TRBJ2-1; clone_size: few; cdr3_length: 18; v_call: TRBV29-1; cdr3_aa: CSVSQGAGTSGTYNEQFF; cdr3_nt: TGCAGCGTTTCACAGGGGGCCGGGACTAGCGGGACCTACAATGAGCAGTTCTTC
d_call: .; j_call: TRBJ2-3; clone_size: .; cdr3_length: 15; v_call: TRBV7-8; cdr3_aa: CASSLGQVRADTQYF; cdr3_nt: TGTGCCAGCAGCTTAGGACAGGTTCGGGCAGATACGCAGTATTTT
d_call: .; j_call: TRBJ2-5; clone_size: many; cdr3_length: 15; v_call: TRBV7-9; cdr3_aa: CASSLVLGTQETQYF; cdr3_nt: TGTGCCAGCAGCTTAGTGCTCGGGACCCAAGAGACCCAGTACTTC